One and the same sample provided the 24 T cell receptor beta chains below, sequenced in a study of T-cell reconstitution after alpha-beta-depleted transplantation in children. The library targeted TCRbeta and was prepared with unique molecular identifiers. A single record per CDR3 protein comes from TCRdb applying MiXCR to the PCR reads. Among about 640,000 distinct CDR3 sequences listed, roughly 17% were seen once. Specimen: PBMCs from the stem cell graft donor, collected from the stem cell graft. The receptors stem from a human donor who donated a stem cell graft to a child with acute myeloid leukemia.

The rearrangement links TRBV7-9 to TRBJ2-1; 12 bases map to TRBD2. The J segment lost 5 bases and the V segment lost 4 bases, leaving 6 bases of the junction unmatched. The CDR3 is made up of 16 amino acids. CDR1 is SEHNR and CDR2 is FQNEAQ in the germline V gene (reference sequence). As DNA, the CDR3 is TGTGCCAGCAGCTCAGAACTAGCGGGGGGAAACAATGAGCAGTTCTTC. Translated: CASSSELAGGNNEQFF.

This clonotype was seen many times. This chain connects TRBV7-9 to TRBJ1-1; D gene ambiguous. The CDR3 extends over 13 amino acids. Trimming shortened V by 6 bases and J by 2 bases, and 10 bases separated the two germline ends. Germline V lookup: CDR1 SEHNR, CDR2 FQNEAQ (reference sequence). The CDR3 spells CASRMGPNTEAFF. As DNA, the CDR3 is TGTGCCAGCAGGATGGGTCCAAACACTGAAGCTTTCTTT.

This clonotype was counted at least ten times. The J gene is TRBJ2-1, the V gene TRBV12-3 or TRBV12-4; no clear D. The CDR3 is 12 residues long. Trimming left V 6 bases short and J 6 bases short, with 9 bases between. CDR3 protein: CASSPVLNEQFF. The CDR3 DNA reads TGTGCCAGCAGCCCCGTCCTCAATGAGCAGTTCTTC.

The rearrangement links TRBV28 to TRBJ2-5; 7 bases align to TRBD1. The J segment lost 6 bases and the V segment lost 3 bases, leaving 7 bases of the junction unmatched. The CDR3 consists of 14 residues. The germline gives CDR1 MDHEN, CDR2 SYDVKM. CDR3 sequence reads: CASSFVQGTKTQYF. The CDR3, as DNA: TGTGCCAGCAGTTTTGTACAGGGGACGAAGACCCAGTACTTC.

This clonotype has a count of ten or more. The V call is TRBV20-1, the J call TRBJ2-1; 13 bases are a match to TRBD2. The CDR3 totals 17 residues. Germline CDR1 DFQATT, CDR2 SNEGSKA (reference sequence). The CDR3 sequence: CRVGPGLAGSTYNEQFF. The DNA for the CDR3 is TGCAGGGTGGGTCCGGGACTAGCGGGGTCTACCTACAATGAGCAGTTCTTC.

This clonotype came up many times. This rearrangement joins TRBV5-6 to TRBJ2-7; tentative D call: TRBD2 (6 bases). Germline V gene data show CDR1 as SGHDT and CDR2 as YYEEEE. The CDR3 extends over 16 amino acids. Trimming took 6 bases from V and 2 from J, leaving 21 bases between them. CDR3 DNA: TGTGCCAGCACCAACACTCCGCGGGACGGCACCTACGAGCAGTACTTC. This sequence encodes CASTNTPRDGTYEQYF. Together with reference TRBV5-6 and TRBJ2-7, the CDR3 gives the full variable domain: DAGVTQSPTHLIKTRGQQVTLRCSPKSGHDTVSWYQQALGQGPQFIFQYYEEEERQRGNFPDRFSGHQFPNYSSELNVNALLLGDSALYLCASTNTPRDGTYEQYFGPGTRLTVT.

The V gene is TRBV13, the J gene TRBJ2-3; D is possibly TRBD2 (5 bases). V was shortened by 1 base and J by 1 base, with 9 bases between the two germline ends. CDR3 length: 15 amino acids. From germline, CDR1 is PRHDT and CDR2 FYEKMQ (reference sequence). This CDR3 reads CASSLAGIRTDTQYF. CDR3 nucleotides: TGTGCCAGCAGCTTAGCGGGGATACGCACAGATACGCAGTATTTT.

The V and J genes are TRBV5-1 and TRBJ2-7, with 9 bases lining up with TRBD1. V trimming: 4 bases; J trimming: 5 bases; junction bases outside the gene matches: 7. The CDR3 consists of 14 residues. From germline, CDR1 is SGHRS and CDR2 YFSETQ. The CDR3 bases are TGCGCCAGCAGCCAGCCGGGACAGGGCAACGAGCAGTACTTC. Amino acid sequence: CASSQPGQGNEQYF.

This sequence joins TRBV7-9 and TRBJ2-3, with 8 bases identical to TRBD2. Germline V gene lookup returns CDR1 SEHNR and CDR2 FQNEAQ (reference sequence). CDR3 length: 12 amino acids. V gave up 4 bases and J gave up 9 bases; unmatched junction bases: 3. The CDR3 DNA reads TGTGCCAGCAGCTATAGCGGGGCGACGCAGTATTTT. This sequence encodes CASSYSGATQYF.

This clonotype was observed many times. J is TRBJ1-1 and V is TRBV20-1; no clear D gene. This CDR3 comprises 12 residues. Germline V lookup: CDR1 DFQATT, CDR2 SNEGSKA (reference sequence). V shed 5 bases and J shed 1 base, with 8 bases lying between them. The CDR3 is CSAPKPNTEAFF. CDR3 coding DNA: TGCAGTGCTCCCAAACCGAACACTGAAGCTTTCTTT.

The CDR3 protein is CASSLTGGEPYNEQFF. CDR3 nucleotides: TGTGCCAGCAGCCTCACAGGGGGCGAACCCTACAATGAGCAGTTCTTC. The rearrangement joins TRBV7-2 to TRBJ2-1; 9 bases are shared with TRBD1. CDR1 SGHTA and CDR2 FQGNSA come from the germline V gene. The CDR3 totals 16 residues. The J segment lost 2 bases and the V segment lost 5 bases, leaving 7 bases of the junction unmatched.

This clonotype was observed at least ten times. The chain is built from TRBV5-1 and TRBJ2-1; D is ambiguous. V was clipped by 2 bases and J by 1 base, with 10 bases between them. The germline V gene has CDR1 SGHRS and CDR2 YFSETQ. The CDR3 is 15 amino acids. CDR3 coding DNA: TGCGCCAGCAGCTTCGAGTGGTCTTCCTACAATGAGCAGTTCTTC. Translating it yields CASSFEWSSYNEQFF.

CDR3 in amino acids: CASSWDPELGANYGYTF. In DNA form, the CDR3 reads TGTGCCAGCAGTTGGGATCCCGAGCTGGGCGCTAACTATGGCTACACCTTC. V is TRBV12-3 or TRBV12-4 and J is TRBJ1-2; D remains unclear. CDR3 size: 17 residues. The ends were cut back, 4 bases at V and 0 bases at J, with 18 bases in the middle.

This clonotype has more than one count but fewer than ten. The CDR3 nucleotides read TGTGCCAGCAGCTCCCTCGGAGGTTCAAGCAATCAGCCCCAGCATTTT. Its translation is CASSSLGGSSNQPQHF. This chain links TRBV12-3 or TRBV12-4 with TRBJ1-5; D is unresolved. This CDR3 comprises 16 residues. Trimming took 6 bases from V and 1 from J, leaving 16 bases between them.

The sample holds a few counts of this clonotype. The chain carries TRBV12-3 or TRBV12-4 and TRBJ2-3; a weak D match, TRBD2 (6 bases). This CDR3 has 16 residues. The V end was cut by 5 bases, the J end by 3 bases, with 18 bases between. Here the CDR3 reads CASSRGEQLVTDTQYF. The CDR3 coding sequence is TGTGCCAGCAGTCGCGGGGAACAACTAGTGACAGATACGCAGTATTTT.

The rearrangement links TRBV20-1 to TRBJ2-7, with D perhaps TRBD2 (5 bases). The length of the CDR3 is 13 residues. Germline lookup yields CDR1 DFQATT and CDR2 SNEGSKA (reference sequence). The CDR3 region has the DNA TGCAGCGCACGGACGGGATTCTCCTACGAGCAGTACGTC. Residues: CSARTGFSYEQYV.

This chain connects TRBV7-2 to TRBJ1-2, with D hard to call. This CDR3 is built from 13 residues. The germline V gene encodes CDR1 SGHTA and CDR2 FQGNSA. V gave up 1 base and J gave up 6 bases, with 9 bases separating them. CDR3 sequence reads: CASSLGIGNGYTF. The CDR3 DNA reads TGTGCCAGCAGCTTAGGGATAGGGAATGGCTACACCTTC.

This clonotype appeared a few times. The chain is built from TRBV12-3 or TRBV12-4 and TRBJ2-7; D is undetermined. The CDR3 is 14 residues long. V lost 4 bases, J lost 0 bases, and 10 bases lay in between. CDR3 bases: TGTGCCAGCAGTTCACAAACCCACTCCTACGAGCAGTACTTC. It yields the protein CASSSQTHSYEQYF.

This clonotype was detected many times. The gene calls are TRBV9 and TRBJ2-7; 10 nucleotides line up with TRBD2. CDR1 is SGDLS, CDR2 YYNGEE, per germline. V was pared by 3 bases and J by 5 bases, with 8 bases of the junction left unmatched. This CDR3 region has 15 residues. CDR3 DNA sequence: TGTGCCAGCAGCGGCGGAGCGGGGGGGCTGCACGAGCAGTACTTC. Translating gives CASSGGAGGLHEQYF.

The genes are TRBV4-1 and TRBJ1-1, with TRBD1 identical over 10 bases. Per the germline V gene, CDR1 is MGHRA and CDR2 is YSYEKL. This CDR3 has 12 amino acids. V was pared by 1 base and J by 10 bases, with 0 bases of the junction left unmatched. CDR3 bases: TGCGCCAGCAGCCAAGGGACAGGGGGAGCTTTCTTT. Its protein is CASSQGTGGAFF.

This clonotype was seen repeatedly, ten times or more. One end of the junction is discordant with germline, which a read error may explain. CDR3 DNA sequence: TGCAGTGCTAGAGGCAGGGGGCGAGCTGAAGCCTTCTTT. This encodes CSARGRGRAEAFF. J is TRBJ1-1 and V is TRBV20-1, with TRBD1 matching over 8 bases. The CDR3 is made up of 13 amino acids. Germline V gives CDR1 DFQATT, CDR2 SNEGSKA (reference sequence).

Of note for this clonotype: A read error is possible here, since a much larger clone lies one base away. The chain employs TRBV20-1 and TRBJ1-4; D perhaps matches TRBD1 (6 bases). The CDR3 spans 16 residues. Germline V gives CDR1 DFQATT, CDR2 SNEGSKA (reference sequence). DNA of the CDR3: TGCTGTGCTAGAGATTCGGCCAGGGGAACTAATGAAAAACTGTTTTTT. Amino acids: CCARDSARGTNEKLFF.

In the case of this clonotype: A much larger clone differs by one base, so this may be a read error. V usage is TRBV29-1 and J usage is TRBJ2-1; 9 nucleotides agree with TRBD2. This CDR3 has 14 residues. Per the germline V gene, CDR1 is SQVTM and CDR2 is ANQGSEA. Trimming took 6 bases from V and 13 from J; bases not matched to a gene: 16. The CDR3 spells CSVTGTSPDGDQFF. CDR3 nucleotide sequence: TGCAGCGTAACCGGGACTAGCCCAGATGGGGACCAGTTCTTC.

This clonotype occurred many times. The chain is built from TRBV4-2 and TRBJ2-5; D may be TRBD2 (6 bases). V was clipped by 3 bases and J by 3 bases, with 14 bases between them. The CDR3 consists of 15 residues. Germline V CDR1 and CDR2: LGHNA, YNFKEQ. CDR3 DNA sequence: TGTGCCAGCAGCCAGTGGGGGGATTTGGAAGAGACCCAGTACTTC. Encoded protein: CASSQWGDLEETQYF.